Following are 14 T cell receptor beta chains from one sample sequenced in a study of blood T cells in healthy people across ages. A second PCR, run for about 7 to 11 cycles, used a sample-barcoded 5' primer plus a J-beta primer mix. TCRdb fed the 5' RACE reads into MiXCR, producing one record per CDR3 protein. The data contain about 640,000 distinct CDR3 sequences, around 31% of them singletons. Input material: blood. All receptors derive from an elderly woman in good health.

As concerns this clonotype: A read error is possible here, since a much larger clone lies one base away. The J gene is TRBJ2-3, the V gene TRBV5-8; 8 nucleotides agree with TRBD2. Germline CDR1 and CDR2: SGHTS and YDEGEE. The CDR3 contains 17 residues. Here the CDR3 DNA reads TGTGCCAGCAGCTCGGGACTAGGAGACTCCAGCACAGATACGCGGTATTTT. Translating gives CASSSGLGDSSTDTRYF.

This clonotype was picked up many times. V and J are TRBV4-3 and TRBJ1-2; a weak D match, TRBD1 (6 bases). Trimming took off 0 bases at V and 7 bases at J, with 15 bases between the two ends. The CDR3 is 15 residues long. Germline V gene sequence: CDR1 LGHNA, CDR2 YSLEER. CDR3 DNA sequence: TGCGCCAGCAGCCAAGATTTGGGGGCGCGTAGTGGCTACACCTTC. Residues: CASSQDLGARSGYTF.

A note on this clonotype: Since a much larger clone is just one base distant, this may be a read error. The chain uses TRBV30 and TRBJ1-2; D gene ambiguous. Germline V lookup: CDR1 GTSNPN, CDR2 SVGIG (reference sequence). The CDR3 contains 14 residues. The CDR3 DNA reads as TGTACCTGGAGTGTACCCGGTAGTAACTATGGCTACACCTTC. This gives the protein CTWSVPGSNYGYTF.

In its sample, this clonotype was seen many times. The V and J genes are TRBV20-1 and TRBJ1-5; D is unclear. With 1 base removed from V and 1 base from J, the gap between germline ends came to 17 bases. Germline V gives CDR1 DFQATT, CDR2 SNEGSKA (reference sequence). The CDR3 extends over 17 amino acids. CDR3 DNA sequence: TGCAGTGCTAGAGCCCCTTCCCCCGGTGGCAGCAATCAGCCCCAGCATTTT. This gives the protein CSARAPSPGGSNQPQHF.

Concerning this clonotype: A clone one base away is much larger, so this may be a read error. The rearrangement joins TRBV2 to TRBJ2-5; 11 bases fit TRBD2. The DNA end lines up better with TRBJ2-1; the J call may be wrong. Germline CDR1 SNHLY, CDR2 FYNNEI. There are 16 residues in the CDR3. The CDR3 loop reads CASSVVAGGVQETQFF. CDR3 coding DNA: TGTGCCAGCAGTGTGGTAGCGGGGGGGGTACAAGAGACCCAGTTCTTC.

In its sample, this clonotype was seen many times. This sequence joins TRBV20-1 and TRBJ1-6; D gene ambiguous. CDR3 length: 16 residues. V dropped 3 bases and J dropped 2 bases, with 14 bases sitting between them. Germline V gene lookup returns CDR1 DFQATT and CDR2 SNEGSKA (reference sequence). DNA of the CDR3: TGCAGTGCTAGCCTCGGGCCCGTAACCTATAATTCACCCCTCCACTTT. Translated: CSASLGPVTYNSPLHF.

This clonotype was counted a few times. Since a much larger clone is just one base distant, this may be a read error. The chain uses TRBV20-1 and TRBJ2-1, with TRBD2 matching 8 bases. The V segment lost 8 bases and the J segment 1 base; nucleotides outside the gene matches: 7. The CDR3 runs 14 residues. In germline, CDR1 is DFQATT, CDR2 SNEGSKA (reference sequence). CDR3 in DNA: TGCAGTACCACGGGGGGGACGTCCTACAATGAGCAGTTCTTC. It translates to CSTTGGTSYNEQFF.

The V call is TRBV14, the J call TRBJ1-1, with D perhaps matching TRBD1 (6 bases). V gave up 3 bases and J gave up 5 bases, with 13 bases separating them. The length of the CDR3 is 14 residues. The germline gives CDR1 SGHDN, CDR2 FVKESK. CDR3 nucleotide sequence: TGTGCCAGCAGCCATTTAGGGGGGGGGACTGAAGCTTTCTTT. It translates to CASSHLGGGTEAFF.

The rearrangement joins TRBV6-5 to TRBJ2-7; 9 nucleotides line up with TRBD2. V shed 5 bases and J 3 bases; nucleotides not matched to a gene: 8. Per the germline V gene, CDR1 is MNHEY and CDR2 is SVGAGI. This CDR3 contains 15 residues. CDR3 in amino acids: CASSTLAGASYEQYF. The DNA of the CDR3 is TGTGCCAGCAGTACCTTAGCGGGAGCAAGCTACGAGCAGTACTTC.

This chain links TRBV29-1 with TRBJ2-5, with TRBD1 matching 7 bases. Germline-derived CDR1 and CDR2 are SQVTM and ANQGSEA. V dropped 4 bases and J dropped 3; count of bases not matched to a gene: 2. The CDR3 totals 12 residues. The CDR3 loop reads CSVVTGKETQYF. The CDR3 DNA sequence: TGCAGCGTTGTGACAGGGAAAGAGACCCAGTACTTC.

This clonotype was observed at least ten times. CDR3 bases: TGTGCCAGCAGCATGACGAGGACCACCCAAGAGACCCAGTACTTC. Translated, it gives CASSMTRTTQETQYF. This sequence joins TRBV7-8 and TRBJ2-5; D remains unclear. V lost 5 bases and J lost 1, with 14 bases in between. Germline CDR1 and CDR2: SGHVS and FQNEAQ. The CDR3 covers 15 residues.

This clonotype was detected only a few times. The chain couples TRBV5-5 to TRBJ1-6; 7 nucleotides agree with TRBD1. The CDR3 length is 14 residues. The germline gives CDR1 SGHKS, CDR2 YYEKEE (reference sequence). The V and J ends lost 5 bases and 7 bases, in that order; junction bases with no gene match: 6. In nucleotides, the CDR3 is TGTGCCAGCAGTTTGACAGGGCCCAATTCACCCCTCCACTTT. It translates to CASSLTGPNSPLHF.

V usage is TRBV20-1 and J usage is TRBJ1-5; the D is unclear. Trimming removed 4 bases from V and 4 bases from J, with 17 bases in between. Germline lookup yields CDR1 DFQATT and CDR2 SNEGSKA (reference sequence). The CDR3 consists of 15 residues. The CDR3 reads CSAKRESTLNQPQHF. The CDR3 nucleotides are TGCAGTGCTAAGAGGGAAAGTACGCTTAATCAGCCCCAGCATTTT.

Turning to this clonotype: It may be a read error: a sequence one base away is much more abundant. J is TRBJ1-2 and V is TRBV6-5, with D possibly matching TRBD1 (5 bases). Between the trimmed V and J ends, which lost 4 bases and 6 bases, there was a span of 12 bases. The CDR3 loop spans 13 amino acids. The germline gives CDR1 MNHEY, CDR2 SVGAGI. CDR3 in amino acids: CASSSQGGNGYTF. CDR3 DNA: TGTGCCAGCAGTTCCCAGGGAGGTAATGGCTACACCTTC.